This T cell receptor (beta chain) was captured in a study of shared clonotypes between healthy human individuals. Clones were sequenced by immunoSEQ multiplex PCR, and TCRdb holds only the in-frame ones, with some missing. The sample lists about half a million clones, almost 80% occurring once. J lost 3 bases, V lost 3 bases, and 4 bases had no gene match. CDR1 is SGDLS, CDR2 YYNGEE, per germline. This CDR3 region has 15 residues. The receptor was derived from a woman aged 35 to 49 in good health. Some clones in this sample may be carry-over from other donors' samples. Material: PBMCs. This chain joins TRBV9 and TRBJ2-7; 12 bases are shared with TRBD2. CDR3 amino acids: CASSATSGGFYEQYF. The CDR3 DNA reads TGTGCCAGCAGCGCCACTAGCGGGGGGTTCTACGAGCAGTACTTC. Variable domain in full (rest from reference TRBV9 and TRBJ2-7): DSGVTQTPKHLITATGQRVTLRCSPRSGDLSVYWYQQSLDQGLQFLIQYYNGEERAKGNILERFSAQQFPDLHSELNLSSLELGDSALYFCASSATSGGFYEQYFGPGTRLTVT.